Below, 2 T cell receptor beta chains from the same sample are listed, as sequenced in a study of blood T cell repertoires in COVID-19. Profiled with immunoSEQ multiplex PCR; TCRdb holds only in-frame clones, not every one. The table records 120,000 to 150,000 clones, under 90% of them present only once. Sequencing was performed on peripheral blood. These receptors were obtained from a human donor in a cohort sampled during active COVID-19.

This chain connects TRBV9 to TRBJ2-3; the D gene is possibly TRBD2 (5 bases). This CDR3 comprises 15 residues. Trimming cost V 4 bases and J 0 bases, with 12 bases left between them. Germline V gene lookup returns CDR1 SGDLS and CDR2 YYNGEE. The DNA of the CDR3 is TGTGCCAGCAGCCCCTCGGGGTCTAGCACAGATACGCAGTATTTT. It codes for CASSPSGSSTDTQYF.

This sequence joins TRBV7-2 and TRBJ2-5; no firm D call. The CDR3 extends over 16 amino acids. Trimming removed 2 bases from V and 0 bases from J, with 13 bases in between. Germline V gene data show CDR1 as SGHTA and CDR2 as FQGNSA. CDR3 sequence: CASSLMGRRYQETQYF. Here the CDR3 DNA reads TGTGCCAGCAGCTTAATGGGCAGGCGCTACCAAGAGACCCAGTACTTC.